The present T cell receptor beta chain was sequenced within a study of blood T cell repertoires in COVID-19. This clone was counted once. The CDR3 is 15 amino acids. CDR1 MNHNS and CDR2 SASEGT come from the germline V gene. The V end lost 3 bases, the J end lost 1 base, and 13 bases lay between the germline ends. TCRdb's table, derived via immunoSEQ multiplex PCR, lists solely in-frame clones and lacks some. Of 95,000 to 150,000 clones listed, about nine tenths are singletons. The chain combines TRBV6-1 with TRBJ2-7; D possibly corresponds to TRBD1 (5 bases). The TCR originated in a man aged 35 to 55 with acute or convalescent COVID-19. Input material: peripheral blood. In nucleotides, the CDR3 is TGTGCCAGCAGTGAGGTCAGGGTGAGGTCCTACGAGCAGTACTTC. Residues: CASSEVRVRSYEQYF.